This TCR beta chain was sequenced for a study of glioma-infiltrating T cells after dendritic cell vaccination. Across the study: Patients received three intradermal dendritic cell vaccine injections at biweekly intervals.

Trimming took off 2 bases at V and 1 base at J, with 20 bases between the two ends. Germline V gene lookup returns CDR1 LNHDA and CDR2 SQIVND (reference sequence). The CDR3 loop spans 18 amino acids. This clone appeared a few times. The method was immunoSEQ multiplex PCR; TCRdb's version includes in-frame clones alone and lacks a portion of them. Of roughly 60,000 clones listed, more than 75% are singletons. Time point noted: after dendritic cell vaccination, including at tumor progression/relapse. The starting material was blood, obtained after dendritic cell vaccination. The TCR was taken from a human donor with glioblastoma. The chain is built from TRBV19 and TRBJ1-1; tentatively, D is TRBD1 (6 bases). The CDR3 here is CASSIRGGSGRANTEAFF. As DNA, the CDR3 is TGTGCCAGTAGTATACGTGGGGGCTCCGGACGGGCGAACACTGAAGCTTTCTTT.